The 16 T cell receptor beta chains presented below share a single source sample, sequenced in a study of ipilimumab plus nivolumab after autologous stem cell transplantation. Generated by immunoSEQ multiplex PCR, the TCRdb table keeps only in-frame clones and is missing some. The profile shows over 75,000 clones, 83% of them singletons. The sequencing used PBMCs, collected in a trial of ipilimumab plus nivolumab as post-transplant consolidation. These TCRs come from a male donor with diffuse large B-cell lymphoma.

In DNA form, the CDR3 reads TGTGCCAGCCTACAGGACATCCATGAGCAGTTCTTC. This translates into CASLQDIHEQFF. The rearrangement links TRBV6-1 to TRBJ2-1, with D possibly matching TRBD1 (5 bases). The CDR3 contains 12 residues. Germline V gives CDR1 MNHNS, CDR2 SASEGT. Trimming removed 8 bases at V and 8 bases at J, with 13 bases between.

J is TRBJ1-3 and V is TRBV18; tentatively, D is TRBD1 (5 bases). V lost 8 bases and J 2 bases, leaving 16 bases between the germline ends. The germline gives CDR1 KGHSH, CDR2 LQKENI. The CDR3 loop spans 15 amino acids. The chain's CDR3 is CASTRGGTAGNTIYF. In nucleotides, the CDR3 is TGTGCCAGCACCCGGGGGGGGACGGCTGGAAACACCATATATTTT.

The CDR3 is CASSTLAGENEQFF. In DNA, the CDR3 is TGTGCCAGCAGCACTTTAGCGGGGGAGAATGAGCAGTTCTTC. V is TRBV4-2 and J is TRBJ2-1, with 9 nucleotides matching TRBD2. The ends lost 5 bases at V and 7 bases at J; junction bases unmatched: 6. Germline V gene lookup returns CDR1 LGHNA and CDR2 YNFKEQ. CDR3 length: 14 amino acids.

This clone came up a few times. CDR3 in DNA: TGTGCCAGCAGCTTAGAAAGGCAGTTCTTC. It yields the protein CASSLERQFF. The chain uses TRBV7-9 and TRBJ2-1, with unresolved D. Germline V CDR1 and CDR2: SEHNR, FQNEAQ (reference sequence). V was pared by 1 base and J by 12 bases, with 4 bases between. The CDR3 runs to 10 residues.

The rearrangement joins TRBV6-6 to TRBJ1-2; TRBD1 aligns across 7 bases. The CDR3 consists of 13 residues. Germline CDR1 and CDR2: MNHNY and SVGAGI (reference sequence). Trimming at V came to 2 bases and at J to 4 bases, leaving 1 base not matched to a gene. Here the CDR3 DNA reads TGTGCCAGCAGTTACGGGGACAGCTATGGCTACACCTTC. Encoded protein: CASSYGDSYGYTF.

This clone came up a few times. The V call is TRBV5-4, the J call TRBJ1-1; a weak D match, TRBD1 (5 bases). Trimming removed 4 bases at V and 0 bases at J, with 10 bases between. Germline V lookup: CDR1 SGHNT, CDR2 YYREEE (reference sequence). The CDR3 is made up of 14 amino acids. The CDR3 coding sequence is TGTGCCAGCAGCCAGGGCAGCATGAACACTGAAGCTTTCTTT. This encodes CASSQGSMNTEAFF.

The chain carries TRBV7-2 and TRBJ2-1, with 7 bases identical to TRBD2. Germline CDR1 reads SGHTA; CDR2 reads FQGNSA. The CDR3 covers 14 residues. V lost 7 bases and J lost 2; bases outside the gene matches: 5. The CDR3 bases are TGTGCCAGCAACCCCGGACTAGCCTACAATGAGCAGTTCTTC. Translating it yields CASNPGLAYNEQFF.

CDR3 region: CASSLGQLNEKLFF. The CDR3 DNA sequence: TGTGCCAGCAGCTTAGGGCAGCTAAATGAAAAACTGTTTTTT. The chain combines TRBV7-9 with TRBJ1-4; D ambiguous. V was trimmed by 1 base and J by 5 bases, leaving 8 bases between them. CDR3 length equals 14 residues. Per germline, CDR1 SEHNR and CDR2 FQNEAQ (reference sequence).

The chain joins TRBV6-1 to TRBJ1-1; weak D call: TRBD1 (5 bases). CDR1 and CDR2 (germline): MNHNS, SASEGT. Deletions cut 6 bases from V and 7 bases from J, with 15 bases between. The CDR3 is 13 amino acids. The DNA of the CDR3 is TGTGCCAGCAGACCTGGGACCAGTCGTGAAGCTTTCTTT. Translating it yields CASRPGTSREAFF.

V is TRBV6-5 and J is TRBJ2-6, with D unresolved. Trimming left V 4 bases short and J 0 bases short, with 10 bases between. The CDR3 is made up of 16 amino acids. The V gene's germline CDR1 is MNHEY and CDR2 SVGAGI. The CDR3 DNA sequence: TGTGCCAGCAGTTCCCCCGGGCTCTCTGGGGCCAACGTCCTGACTTTC. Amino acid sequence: CASSSPGLSGANVLTF.

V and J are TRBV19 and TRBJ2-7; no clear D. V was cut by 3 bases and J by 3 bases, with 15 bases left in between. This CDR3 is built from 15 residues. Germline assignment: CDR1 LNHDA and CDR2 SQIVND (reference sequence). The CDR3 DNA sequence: TGTGCCAGTAGTATGGCCCCTGGGTCCAACTACGAGCAGTACTTC. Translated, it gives CASSMAPGSNYEQYF.

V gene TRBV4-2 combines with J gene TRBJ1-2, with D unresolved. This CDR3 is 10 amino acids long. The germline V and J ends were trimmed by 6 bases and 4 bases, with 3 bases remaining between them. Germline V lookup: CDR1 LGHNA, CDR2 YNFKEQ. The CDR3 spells CASSGYGYTF. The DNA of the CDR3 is TGTGCCAGCAGTGGCTATGGCTACACCTTC.

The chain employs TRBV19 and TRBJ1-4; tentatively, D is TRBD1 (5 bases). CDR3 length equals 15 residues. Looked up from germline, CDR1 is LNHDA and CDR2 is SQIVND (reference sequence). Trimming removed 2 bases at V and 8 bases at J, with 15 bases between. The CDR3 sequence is CASSISGTGGEKLFF. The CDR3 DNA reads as TGTGCCAGTAGTATAAGTGGGACCGGCGGGGAAAAACTGTTTTTT.

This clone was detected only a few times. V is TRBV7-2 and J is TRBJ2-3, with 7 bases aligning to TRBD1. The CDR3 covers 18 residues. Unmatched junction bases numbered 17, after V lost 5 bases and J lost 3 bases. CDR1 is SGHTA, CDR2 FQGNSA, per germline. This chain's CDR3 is CASSELSYWGQPTDTQYF. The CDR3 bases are TGTGCCAGCAGCGAGCTTAGTTATTGGGGACAGCCAACAGATACGCAGTATTTT.

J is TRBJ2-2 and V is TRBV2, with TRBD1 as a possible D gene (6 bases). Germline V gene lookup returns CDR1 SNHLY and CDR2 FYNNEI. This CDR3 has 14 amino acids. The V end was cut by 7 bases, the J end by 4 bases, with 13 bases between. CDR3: CASNPGQLTGELFF. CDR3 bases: TGTGCCAGCAACCCGGGACAACTCACCGGGGAGCTGTTTTTT. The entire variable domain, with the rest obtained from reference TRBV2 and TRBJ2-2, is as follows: EPEVTQTPSHQVTQMGQEVILRCVPISNHLYFYWYRQILGQKVEFLVSFYNNEISEKSEIFDDQFSVERPDGSNFTLKIRSTKLEDSAMYFCASNPGQLTGELFFGEGSRLTVL.

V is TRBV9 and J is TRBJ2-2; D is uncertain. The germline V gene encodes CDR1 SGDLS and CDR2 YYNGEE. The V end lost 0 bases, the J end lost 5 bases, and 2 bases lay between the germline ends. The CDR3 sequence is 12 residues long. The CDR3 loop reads CASSVGTGELFF. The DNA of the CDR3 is TGTGCCAGCAGCGTAGGGACCGGGGAGCTGTTTTTT.